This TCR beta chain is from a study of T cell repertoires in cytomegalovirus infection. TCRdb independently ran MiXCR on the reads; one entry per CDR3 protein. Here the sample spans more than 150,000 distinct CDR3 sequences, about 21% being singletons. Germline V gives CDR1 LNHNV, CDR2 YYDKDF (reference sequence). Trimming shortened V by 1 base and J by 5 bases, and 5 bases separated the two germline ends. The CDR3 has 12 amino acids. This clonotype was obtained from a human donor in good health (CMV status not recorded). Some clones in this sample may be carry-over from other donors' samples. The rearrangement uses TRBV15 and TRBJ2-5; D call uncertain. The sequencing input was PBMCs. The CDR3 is CATSRVAETQYF. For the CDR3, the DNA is TGTGCCACCAGCAGAGTTGCTGAGACCCAGTACTTC. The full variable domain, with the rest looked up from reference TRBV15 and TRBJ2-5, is DAMVIQNPRYQVTQFGKPVTLSCSQTLNHNVMYWYQQKSSQAPKLLFHYYDKDFNNEADTPDNFQSRRPNTSFCFLDIRSPGLGDTAMYLCATSRVAETQYFGPGTRLLVL.